This T cell receptor beta chain was sequenced during a study of cytomegalovirus exposure and HLA in healthy donors. Profiling relied on immunoSEQ multiplex PCR, and the TCRdb table lists in-frame clones only, not all of them. In the table there are approximately 53,000 clones, almost 95% of which are singletons. Germline V gene lookup returns CDR1 SGHVS and CDR2 FQNEAQ. The length of the CDR3 is 16 residues. V lost 4 bases to trimming and J lost 1 base, with 16 bases between them. Sequencing used PBMCs. The TCR comes from a man aged 18 to 35 in good health and CMV-seronegative. This chain links TRBV7-8 with TRBJ1-1; D possibly corresponds to TRBD1 (5 bases). In nucleotides, the CDR3 is TGTGCCAGCAGCTCCGCTTCACGGGGGGGGAACACTGAAGCTTTCTTT. Translating gives CASSSASRGGNTEAFF.